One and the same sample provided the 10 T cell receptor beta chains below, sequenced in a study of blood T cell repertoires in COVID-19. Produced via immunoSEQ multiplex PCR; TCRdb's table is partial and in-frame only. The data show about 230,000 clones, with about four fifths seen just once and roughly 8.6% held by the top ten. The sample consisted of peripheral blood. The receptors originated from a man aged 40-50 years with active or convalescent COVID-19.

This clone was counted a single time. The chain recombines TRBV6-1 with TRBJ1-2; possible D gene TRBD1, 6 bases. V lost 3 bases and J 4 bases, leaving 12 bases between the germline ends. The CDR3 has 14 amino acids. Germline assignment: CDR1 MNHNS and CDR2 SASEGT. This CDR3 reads CASSEGGQRYGYTF. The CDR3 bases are TGTGCCAGCAGTGAGGGGGGGCAGCGCTATGGCTACACCTTC.

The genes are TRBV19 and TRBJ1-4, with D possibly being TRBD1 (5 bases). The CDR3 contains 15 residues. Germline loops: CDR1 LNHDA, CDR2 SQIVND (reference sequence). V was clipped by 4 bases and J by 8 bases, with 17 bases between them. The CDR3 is CASSTLLYGGEKLFF. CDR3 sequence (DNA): TGTGCCAGTAGTACGCTACTCTACGGGGGAGAAAAACTGTTTTTT.

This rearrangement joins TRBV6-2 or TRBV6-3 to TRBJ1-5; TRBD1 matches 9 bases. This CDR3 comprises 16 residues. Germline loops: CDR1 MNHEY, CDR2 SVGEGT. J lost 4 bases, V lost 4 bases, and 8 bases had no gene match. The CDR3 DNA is TGTGCCAGCAGTTCCGAATGGGGACAGGGTAATCAGCCCCAGCATTTT. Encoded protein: CASSSEWGQGNQPQHF.

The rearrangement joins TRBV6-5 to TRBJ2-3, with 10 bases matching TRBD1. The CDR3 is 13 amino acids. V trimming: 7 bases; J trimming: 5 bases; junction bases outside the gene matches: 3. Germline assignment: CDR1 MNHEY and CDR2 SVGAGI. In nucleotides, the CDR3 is TGTGCCAGCAACGACAGGGGGCAAGATACGCAGTATTTT. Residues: CASNDRGQDTQYF.

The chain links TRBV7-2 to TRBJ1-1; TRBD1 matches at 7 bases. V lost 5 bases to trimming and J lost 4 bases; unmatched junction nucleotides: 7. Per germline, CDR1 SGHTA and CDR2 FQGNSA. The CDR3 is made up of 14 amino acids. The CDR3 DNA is TGTGCCAGCAGCCCAAATCGACAGGGCACTGAAGCTTTCTTT. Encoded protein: CASSPNRQGTEAFF.

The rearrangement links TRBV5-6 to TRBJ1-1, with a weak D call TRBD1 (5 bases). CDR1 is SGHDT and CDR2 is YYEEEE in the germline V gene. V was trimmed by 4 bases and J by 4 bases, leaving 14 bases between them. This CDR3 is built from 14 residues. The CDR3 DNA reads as TGTGCCAGCAGCCCGGGGGGACGGCGCACTGAAGCTTTCTTT. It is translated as CASSPGGRRTEAFF.

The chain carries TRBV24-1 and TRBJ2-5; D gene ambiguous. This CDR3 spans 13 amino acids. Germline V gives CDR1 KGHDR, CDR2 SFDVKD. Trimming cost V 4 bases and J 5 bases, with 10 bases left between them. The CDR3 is CATSDPLRETQYF. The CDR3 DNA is TGTGCCACCAGTGACCCCCTGAGGGAGACCCAGTACTTC.

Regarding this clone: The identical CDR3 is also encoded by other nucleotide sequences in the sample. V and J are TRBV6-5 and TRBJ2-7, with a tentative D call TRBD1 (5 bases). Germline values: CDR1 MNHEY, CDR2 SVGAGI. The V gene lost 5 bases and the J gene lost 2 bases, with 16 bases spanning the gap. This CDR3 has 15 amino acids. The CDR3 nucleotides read TGTGCCAGCAGTCCTTACCGAGACAGCACCTACGAGCAGTACTTC. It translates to CASSPYRDSTYEQYF.

CDR3 nucleotides: TGCGCCAGCAGCCAAGATGGGACTAGCGGGGTCACCGGGGAGCTGTTTTTT. Protein sequence: CASSQDGTSGVTGELFF. The chain links TRBV4-1 to TRBJ2-2, with 13 nucleotides matching TRBD2. This CDR3 is built from 17 residues. V trimming: 0 bases; J trimming: 4 bases; junction bases outside the gene matches: 2. CDR1 is MGHRA and CDR2 is YSYEKL in the germline V gene.

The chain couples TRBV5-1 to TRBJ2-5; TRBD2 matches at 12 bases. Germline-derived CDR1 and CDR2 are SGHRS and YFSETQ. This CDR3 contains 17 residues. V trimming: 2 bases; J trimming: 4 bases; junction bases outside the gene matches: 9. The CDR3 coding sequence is TGCGCCAGCAGCTTACGACCGCTGACTAGCGGGAGAGAGACCCAGTACTTC. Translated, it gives CASSLRPLTSGRETQYF.